This TCR beta chain was identified in a study of response to subunit inactivated influenza vaccine. Study-level results: The authors offered the suggestion that each seasonal influenza vaccination recruits few new T cells.

Of note for this clonotype: As yet, its antigen is unknown.

TCRdb used MiXCR to reprocess the RT-PCR reads, holding one entry per CDR3 protein. The data show approximately 700,000 distinct CDR3 sequences, 15% to 18% seen once. The CDR3 loop spans 14 amino acids. Deletions cut 4 bases from V and 2 bases from J, with 9 bases between. Germline values: CDR1 SGHRS, CDR2 YFSETQ. The origin of this receptor is a man between 50 and 59 years old who received an inactivated influenza vaccine. This sequence joins TRBV5-1 and TRBJ1-4, with TRBD1 as a possible D gene (6 bases). This specimen was PBMCs from blood, taken 12 days after vaccination. CDR3 DNA: TGCGCCAGCAGCGGCGGGGGCACTAATGAAAAACTGTTTTTT. It codes for CASSGGGTNEKLFF. The whole variable domain, remainder taken from reference TRBV5-1 and TRBJ1-4, is KAGVTQTPRYLIKTRGQQVTLSCSPISGHRSVSWYQQTPGQGLQFLFEYFSETQRNKGNFPGRFSGRQFSNSRSEMNVSTLELGDSALYLCASSGGGTNEKLFFGSGTQLSVL.